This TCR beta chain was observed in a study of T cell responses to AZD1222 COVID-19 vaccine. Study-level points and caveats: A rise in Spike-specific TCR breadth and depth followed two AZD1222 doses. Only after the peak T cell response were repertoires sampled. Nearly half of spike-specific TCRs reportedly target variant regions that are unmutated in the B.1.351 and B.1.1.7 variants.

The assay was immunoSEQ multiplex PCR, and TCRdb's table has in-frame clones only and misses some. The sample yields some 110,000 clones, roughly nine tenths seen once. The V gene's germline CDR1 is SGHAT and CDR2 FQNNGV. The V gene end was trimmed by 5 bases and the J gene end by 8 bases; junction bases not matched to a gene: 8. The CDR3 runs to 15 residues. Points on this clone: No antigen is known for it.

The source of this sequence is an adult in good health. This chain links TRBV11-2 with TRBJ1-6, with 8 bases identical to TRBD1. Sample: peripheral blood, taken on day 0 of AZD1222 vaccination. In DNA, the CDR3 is TGTGCCAGCAGCCCCTACAGGGGGTCAGATTCACCCCTCCACTTT. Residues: CASSPYRGSDSPLHF.